These 32 T cell receptor beta chains came from one sample sequenced in a study of CD8+CD57+ T cells in acquired aplastic anemia. Using genomic DNA as the template, TCR beta VDJ and CDR3 profiling was carried out. TCRdb reanalysed the reads using MiXCR and keeps one entry per CDR3 protein. The profile shows roughly 51,000 distinct CDR3 sequences, 70% to 80% of them singletons. The source material was sorted CD4+, CD8+, or CD8+CD57+ T cells (not recorded which) from PBMCs. These receptor sequences come from a human donor in good health, serving as a control.

This clonotype turned up a few times. Sequence at one end of the junction differs from germline and may be a read error. The chain employs TRBV2 and TRBJ2-4; D unclear. The length of the CDR3 is 12 residues. Germline loops: CDR1 SNHLY, CDR2 FYNNEI. CDR3 coding DNA: TGTGCCATCAGTGATACCAGTAGCATTCAGTACTTC. As protein: CAISDTSSIQYF.

V gene TRBV24-1 combines with J gene TRBJ2-3; D gene unclear. The V gene's germline CDR1 is KGHDR and CDR2 SFDVKD. CDR3 size: 13 residues. V dropped 5 bases and J dropped 0 bases, with 5 bases sitting between them. Written as DNA, the CDR3 is TGTGCCACCAGTGCTCGTAGCACAGATACGCAGTATTTT. Translating gives CATSARSTDTQYF.

J is TRBJ1-2 and V is TRBV25-1, with TRBD1 as a possible D gene (5 bases). The CDR3 length is 15 residues. Trimming removed 6 bases from V and 4 bases from J, with 18 bases in between. Germline CDR1 MGHDK, CDR2 SYGVNS. The DNA for the CDR3 is TGTGCCAGCAGCTTATCTACGGGACCGTTCTATGGCTACACCTTC. This codes for CASSLSTGPFYGYTF.

The DNA for the CDR3 is TGTGCCAGCAGCCGGGACCGCTGGGAGACCCAGTACTTC. It yields the protein CASSRDRWETQYF. The rearrangement links TRBV5-6 to TRBJ2-5; the D call may be TRBD1 or TRBD2 (5 bases each). V shed 4 bases and J shed 5 bases, with 12 bases lying between them. Germline CDR1 and CDR2: SGHDT and YYEEEE. The CDR3 is 13 residues long.

The rearrangement links TRBV29-1 to TRBJ2-5; the D call may be TRBD1 or TRBD2 (5 bases each). CDR1 is SQVTM, CDR2 ANQGSEA, per germline. The V gene lost 7 bases and the J gene lost 0 bases, with 9 bases spanning the gap. There are 12 residues in the CDR3. This CDR3 is CSAGTYQETQYF. The CDR3 nucleotides are TGCAGCGCTGGGACGTACCAAGAGACCCAGTACTTC. Full variable domain (outside the CDR3, taken from reference TRBV29-1 and TRBJ2-5): SAVISQKPSRDICQRGTSLTIQCQVDSQVTMMFWYRQQPGQSLTLIATANQGSEATYESGFVIDKFPISRPNLTFSTLTVSNMSPEDSSIYLCSAGTYQETQYFGPGTRLLVL.

The genes are TRBV2 and TRBJ1-2, with 7 bases that match TRBD1. The CDR3 loop spans 14 amino acids. From germline, CDR1 is SNHLY and CDR2 FYNNEI. V was clipped by 6 bases and J by 6 bases; unmatched bases: 10. DNA for the CDR3: TGTGCCAGCAGGTACGGGACAGCGGAAGATGGCTACACCTTC. As protein: CASRYGTAEDGYTF.

V usage is TRBV7-2 and J usage is TRBJ1-5; D ambiguous. With 3 bases removed from V and 2 bases from J, the gap between germline ends came to 11 bases. Germline CDR1 is SGHTA and CDR2 is FQGNSA. The CDR3 loop spans 15 amino acids. Written as DNA, the CDR3 is TGTGCCAGCAGCTTGTACAGCATAGGCAATCAGCCCCAGCATTTT. It yields the protein CASSLYSIGNQPQHF.

This clonotype was seen more than once but under ten times. V usage is TRBV2 and J usage is TRBJ2-7; D gene uncertain. From germline, CDR1 is SNHLY and CDR2 FYNNEI. The CDR3 length is 10 residues. V lost 6 bases, J lost 7 bases, and 7 bases lay in between. The CDR3 DNA follows: TGTGCCAGCAGCCTGAATGAGCAGTACTTC. This translates into CASSLNEQYF.

The rearrangement joins TRBV10-3 to TRBJ2-3; the D is unclear. This CDR3 region has 16 residues. The germline CDR1 and CDR2 sequences are ENHRY and SYGVKD. Trimming cost V 3 bases and J 0 bases, with 13 bases left between them. In DNA, the CDR3 is TGTGCCATCAGTGATCCCAAGGGCACGAGCACAGATACGCAGTATTTT. Protein sequence: CAISDPKGTSTDTQYF.

This clonotype was counted between two and nine times. The rearrangement uses TRBV10-3 and TRBJ2-1; weak D call: TRBD2 (6 bases). CDR3 length: 17 amino acids. Germline CDR1 reads ENHRY; CDR2 reads SYGVKD. V was trimmed by 6 bases and J by 0 bases, leaving 18 bases between them. DNA of the CDR3: TGTGCCATCAGCCGGACTACCTACAGTAGCTCCTACAATGAGCAGTTCTTC. Translation: CAISRTTYSSSYNEQFF.

The rearrangement joins TRBV20-1 to TRBJ1-1; D remains unclear. This CDR3 is built from 14 residues. V lost 1 base to trimming and J lost 7 bases, with 16 bases between them. Germline CDR1 reads DFQATT; CDR2 reads SNEGSKA (reference sequence). The CDR3, as DNA: TGCAGTGCTAGAGCTCGTACCTTCTGGAATGAAGCTTTCTTT. Its translation is CSARARTFWNEAFF.

This clonotype was seen ten or more times. This rearrangement joins TRBV20-1 to TRBJ2-1; 10 nucleotides line up with TRBD2. Germline values: CDR1 DFQATT, CDR2 SNEGSKA (reference sequence). V lost 4 bases to trimming and J lost 4 bases; unmatched junction nucleotides: 7. This CDR3 has 15 amino acids. For the CDR3, the DNA is TGCAGTGCTACCGATTCTAGCGGGAGTTACAATGAGCAGTTCTTC. Its translation is CSATDSSGSYNEQFF.

The chain couples TRBV24-1 to TRBJ1-5; a weak D match, TRBD1 (5 bases). Germline loops: CDR1 KGHDR, CDR2 SFDVKD. The CDR3 is 12 residues long. V was pared by 6 bases and J by 7 bases, with 9 bases between. The CDR3 DNA reads TGTGCCACCAGTCCAGGGACGCAGCCCCAGCATTTT. Translating it yields CATSPGTQPQHF.

This rearrangement joins TRBV7-8 to TRBJ2-5; D might be TRBD1 or TRBD2, each matching 5 bases. The germline V and J ends were trimmed by 5 bases and 3 bases, with 19 bases remaining between them. The CDR3 length is 16 residues. Looked up from germline, CDR1 is SGHVS and CDR2 is FQNEAQ. CDR3 DNA sequence: TGTGCCAGCAGCCCTAGCCCCGGGACCGCGGAAGAGACCCAGTACTTC. Translation gives CASSPSPGTAEETQYF.

This clonotype was recorded many times. This rearrangement joins TRBV4-1 to TRBJ2-5; TRBD1 matches at 10 bases. V lost 2 bases to trimming and J lost 0 bases; unmatched junction nucleotides: 15. There are 20 residues in the CDR3. Germline-derived CDR1 and CDR2 are MGHRA and YSYEKL. In nucleotides, the CDR3 is TGCGCCAGCAGCCAATCCGTACCGGGACAGGGGCCTCTTTACCAAGAGACCCAGTACTTC. This gives the protein CASSQSVPGQGPLYQETQYF.

This chain connects TRBV10-3 to TRBJ2-7; D gene unclear. Looked up from germline, CDR1 is ENHRY and CDR2 is SYGVKD. CDR3 length: 12 residues. Trimming took off 6 bases at V and 2 bases at J, with 8 bases between the two ends. The CDR3 region is CAISTPTYEQYF. The CDR3 bases are TGTGCCATCAGCACACCTACCTACGAGCAGTACTTC.

V is TRBV24-1 and J is TRBJ2-5, with D maybe TRBD2 (7 bases). This CDR3 has 17 residues. Deletions cut 11 bases from V and 5 bases from J, with 29 bases between. Germline CDR1 is KGHDR and CDR2 is SFDVKD. The DNA of the CDR3 is TGTGCCAGCAGCCTAGCGCGGGGAGGGGGTCCGAGGGAGACCCAGTACTTC. It is translated as CASSLARGGGPRETQYF.

The rearrangement uses TRBV2 and TRBJ1-3; D might be TRBD1 (6 bases). V dropped 6 bases and J dropped 3 bases, with 6 bases sitting between them. Germline V lookup: CDR1 SNHLY, CDR2 FYNNEI. There are 12 residues in the CDR3. For the CDR3, the DNA is TGTGCCAGCAGGACAGGTGGAAACACCATATATTTT. Amino acid sequence: CASRTGGNTIYF.

The chain combines TRBV10-2 with TRBJ2-4, with D unclear. CDR1 and CDR2 from the germline V gene are WSHSY and SAAADI. The CDR3 is 11 residues long. V lost 7 bases to trimming and J lost 8 bases, with 9 bases between them. The CDR3 nucleotides are TGCGCCAGCAAGACTGGAGACATTCAGTACTTC. Its translation: CASKTGDIQYF.

The chain joins TRBV20-1 to TRBJ2-7, with 10 bases identical to TRBD1. Trimming at V came to 0 bases and at J to 2 bases, leaving 7 bases not matched to a gene. The CDR3 runs 16 residues. From germline, CDR1 is DFQATT and CDR2 SNEGSKA (reference sequence). CDR3 in DNA: TGCAGTGCTAGAGACCAGACAGGGGGCGAGACCTACGAGCAGTACTTC. Protein: CSARDQTGGETYEQYF.

The chain uses TRBV4-2 and TRBJ2-7; perhaps D is TRBD1 or TRBD2 (5 bases each). Germline V gene sequence: CDR1 LGHNA, CDR2 YNFKEQ. The CDR3 length is 16 residues. Trimming left V 3 bases short and J 9 bases short, with 24 bases between. In DNA, the CDR3 is TGTGCCAGCAGCCAGGGGGTCAGGGACCCAGGCGACGGGCAGTACTTC. Protein product: CASSQGVRDPGDGQYF.

The chain recombines TRBV10-3 with TRBJ2-3; 7 nucleotides agree with TRBD1. CDR3 length equals 17 residues. Per the germline V gene, CDR1 is ENHRY and CDR2 is SYGVKD. V lost 2 bases, J lost 4 bases, and 12 bases stayed unmatched. CDR3 DNA sequence: TGTGCCATCAGTGAGCCTCGAACAGGGGCAGTCGCAGATACGCAGTATTTT. It codes for CAISEPRTGAVADTQYF.

This clonotype was observed once. This rearrangement joins TRBV6-1 to TRBJ2-7, with a possible D match to TRBD1 (5 bases). Per germline, CDR1 MNHNS and CDR2 SASEGT. The CDR3 consists of 15 residues. Trimming took off 1 base at V and 3 bases at J, with 13 bases between the two ends. CDR3 sequence (DNA): TGTGCCAGCAGTGAAGTTTGGCAGGGTCGCTACGAGCAGTACGTC. Amino acid sequence: CASSEVWQGRYEQYV.

This sequence joins TRBV7-2 and TRBJ2-7; D call uncertain. Germline V gene sequence: CDR1 SGHTA, CDR2 FQGNSA. The CDR3 extends over 15 amino acids. V was pared by 0 bases and J by 10 bases, with 19 bases between. The CDR3 DNA sequence: TGTGCCAGCAGCTTAGCGCCGGACCCGGCGTGGGCCCAGTACTTC. Translating it yields CASSLAPDPAWAQYF.

The rearrangement links TRBV2 to TRBJ1-1, with TRBD1 identical over 10 bases. Trimming cost V 6 bases and J 4 bases; bases outside gene matches: 5. Germline V gives CDR1 SNHLY, CDR2 FYNNEI. The CDR3 extends over 14 amino acids. For the CDR3, the DNA is TGTGCCAGCAGCGGGGACAGGGGCCGCACTGAAGCTTTCTTT. This codes for CASSGDRGRTEAFF.

The chain carries TRBV7-3 and TRBJ2-2; D gene unclear. Germline CDR1 and CDR2: SGHTA and FQGTGA. The length of the CDR3 is 12 residues. V shed 6 bases and J shed 7 bases, with 9 bases lying between them. The CDR3 DNA reads TGTGCCAGCAGTTTTAGTGTCGGGGAGCTGTTTTTT. It codes for CASSFSVGELFF. The variable domain in full, with the rest retrieved from reference TRBV7-3 and TRBJ2-2, is GAGVSQTPSNKVTEKGKYVELRCDPISGHTALYWYRQSLGQGPEFLIYFQGTGAADDSGLPNDRFFAVRPEGSVSTLKIQRTERGDSAVYLCASSFSVGELFFGEGSRLTVL.

CDR3 sequence (DNA): TGTGCCAGCAGCCCGGCGCGCAATCAGCCCCAGCATTTT. Translating gives CASSPARNQPQHF. The rearrangement joins TRBV7-8 to TRBJ1-5; D is unresolved. There are 13 residues in the CDR3. Per the germline V gene, CDR1 is SGHVS and CDR2 is FQNEAQ. V was shortened by 5 bases and J by 2 bases, with 7 bases between the two germline ends.

The V call is TRBV6-5, the J call TRBJ1-2, with 11 nucleotides matching TRBD1. Unmatched junction bases numbered 4, after V lost 2 bases and J lost 5 bases. The CDR3 extends over 15 amino acids. Germline loops: CDR1 MNHEY, CDR2 SVGAGI. In nucleotides, the CDR3 is TGTGCCAGCAGTTACCCCGGACAGGGGGCATATGGCTACACCTTC. The encoded protein is CASSYPGQGAYGYTF.

The J gene is TRBJ2-7, the V gene TRBV4-3, with 12 bases identical to TRBD2. The CDR3 length is 13 residues. The junction had 1 base not matched to a gene; V was cut back by 4 bases and J by 6 bases. Per germline, CDR1 LGHNA and CDR2 YSLEER. CDR3 in amino acids: CASSPSGGAEQYF. DNA of the CDR3: TGCGCCAGCAGCCCTAGCGGGGGGGCCGAGCAGTACTTC.

The chain employs TRBV2 and TRBJ1-5, with 11 positions matching TRBD1. Trimming at V came to 7 bases and at J to 4 bases, leaving 6 bases not matched to a gene. CDR1 SNHLY and CDR2 FYNNEI come from the germline V gene. This CDR3 is built from 15 residues. The CDR3 here is CASKGQGGANQPQHF. In DNA, the CDR3 is TGTGCCAGCAAGGGACAGGGGGGGGCGAATCAGCCCCAGCATTTT.

V usage is TRBV6-1 and J usage is TRBJ2-1, with a tentative D call TRBD2 (5 bases). Germline V gives CDR1 MNHNS, CDR2 SASEGT. This CDR3 comprises 13 residues. V lost 11 bases and J 6 bases, leaving 17 bases between the germline ends. CDR3 in DNA: TGTGCCGCAGGAACTAGGAGGAGCAATGAGCAGTTCTTC. Its protein is CAAGTRRSNEQFF.

The V call is TRBV12-3 or TRBV12-4, the J call TRBJ1-2, with D unresolved. V dropped 4 bases and J dropped 8 bases, with 8 bases sitting between them. The CDR3 is 11 amino acids. CDR3 amino acids: CASSSGPGYTF. In nucleotides, the CDR3 is TGTGCCAGCAGTTCCGGACCCGGCTACACCTTC.